This T cell receptor (beta chain) was sequenced for a study of shared clonotypes between healthy human individuals. Study-wide results and caveats: Memory subsets had estimated richness that was generally smaller than that of naive subsets.

The authors ran the assay at deep level. Repertoires were generated with immunoSEQ multiplex PCR, while TCRdb's copy carries only in-frame clones and drops some. The sample has about 2 million clones, approximately 95% seen once. A word on this clone: Antigen: not known.

The CDR3 runs to 15 residues. The germline V gene encodes CDR1 SGHRS and CDR2 YFSETQ. The ends were cut back, 4 bases at V and 2 bases at J, with 15 bases in the middle. The V call is TRBV5-1, the J call TRBJ1-1; unclear D gene. The specimen was naive CD4+ T cells sorted from blood. Subset: CD45RA+ positively selected. The receptor comes from a man between 18 and 29 years old in good health. CDR3 loop: CASSPTALLNTEAFF. CDR3 in DNA: TGCGCCAGCAGCCCCACCGCTCTGCTTAACACTGAAGCTTTCTTT.